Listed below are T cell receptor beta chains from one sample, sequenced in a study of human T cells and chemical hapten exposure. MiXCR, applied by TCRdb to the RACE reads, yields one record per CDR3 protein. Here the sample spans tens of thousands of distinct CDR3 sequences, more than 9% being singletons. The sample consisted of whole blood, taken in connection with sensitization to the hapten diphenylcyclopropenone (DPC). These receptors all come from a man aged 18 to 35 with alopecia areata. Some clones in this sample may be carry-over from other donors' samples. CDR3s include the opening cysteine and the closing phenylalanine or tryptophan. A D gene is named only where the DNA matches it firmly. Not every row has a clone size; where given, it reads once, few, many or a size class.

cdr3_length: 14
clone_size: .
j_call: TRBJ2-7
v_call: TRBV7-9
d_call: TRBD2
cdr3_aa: CASSPPGGLYEQYF
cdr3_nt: TGTGCCAGCAGCCCCCCGGGGGGGCTCTACGAGCAGTACTTC

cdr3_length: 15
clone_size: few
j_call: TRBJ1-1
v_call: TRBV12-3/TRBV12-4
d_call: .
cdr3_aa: CASSLGGPVNTEAFF
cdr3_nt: TGTGCCAGCAGTTTGGGGGGACCGGTGAACACTGAAGCTTTCTTT

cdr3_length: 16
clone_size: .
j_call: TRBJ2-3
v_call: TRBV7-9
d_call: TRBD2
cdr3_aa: CASSFAGGPRTDTQYF
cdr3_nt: TGTGCCAGCAGCTTCGCGGGGGGGCCTCGGACAGATACGCAGTATTTT

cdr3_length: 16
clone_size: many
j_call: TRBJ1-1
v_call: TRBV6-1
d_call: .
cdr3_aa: CASTPNTGHGGTEAFF
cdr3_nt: TGTGCCAGCACCCCAAACACAGGGCATGGGGGGACTGAAGCTTTCTTT

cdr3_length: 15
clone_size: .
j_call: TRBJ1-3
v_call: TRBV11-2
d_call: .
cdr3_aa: CASSRLQGSGNTIYF
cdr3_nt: TGTGCCAGCAGCCGTCTACAGGGTTCTGGAAACACCATATATTTT

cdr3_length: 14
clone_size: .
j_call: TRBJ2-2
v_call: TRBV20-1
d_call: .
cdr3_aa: CSARAGIFTGELFF
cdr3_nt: TGCAGTGCTAGAGCCGGGATATTCACCGGGGAGCTGTTTTTT

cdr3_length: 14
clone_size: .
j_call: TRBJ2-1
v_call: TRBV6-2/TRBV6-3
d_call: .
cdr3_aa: CASTSPRWRYEQFF
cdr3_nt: TGTGCCAGCACCTCCCCCAGGTGGAGGTATGAGCAGTTCTTC

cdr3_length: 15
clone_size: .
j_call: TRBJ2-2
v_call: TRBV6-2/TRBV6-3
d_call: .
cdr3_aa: CASTKQGMYTGELFF
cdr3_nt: TGTGCCAGCACCAAACAGGGCATGTACACCGGGGAGCTGTTTTTT

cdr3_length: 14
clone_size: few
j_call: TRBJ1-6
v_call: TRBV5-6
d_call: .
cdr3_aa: CASCPMENSSPLHF
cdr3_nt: TGTGCCAGCTGCCCTATGGAAAATAGCTCACCCCTCCACTTT

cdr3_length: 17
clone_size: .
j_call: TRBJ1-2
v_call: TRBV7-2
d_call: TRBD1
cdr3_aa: CASSLYRAGGLGYGYTF
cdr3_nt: TGTGCCAGCAGCTTATACAGGGCAGGGGGCTTGGGCTATGGCTACACCTTC

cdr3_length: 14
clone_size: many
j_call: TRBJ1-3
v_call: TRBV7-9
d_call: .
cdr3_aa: CASSLQGSGNTIYF
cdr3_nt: TGTGCCAGCAGCTTGCAGGGCTCTGGAAACACCATATATTTT

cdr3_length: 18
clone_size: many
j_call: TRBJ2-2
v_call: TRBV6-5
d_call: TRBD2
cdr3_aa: CASTHEGSGGPNTGELFF
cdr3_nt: TGTGCCAGCACCCACGAGGGTAGCGGGGGCCCGAACACCGGGGAGCTGTTTTTT

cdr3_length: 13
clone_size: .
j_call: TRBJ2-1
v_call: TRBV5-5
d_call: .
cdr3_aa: CASSPSDLYEQFF
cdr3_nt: TGTGCCAGCAGCCCCTCGGACCTCTACGAGCAGTTCTTC

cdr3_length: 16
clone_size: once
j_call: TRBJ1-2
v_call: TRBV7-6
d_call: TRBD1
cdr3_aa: CVISRDRGRIDYGYTF
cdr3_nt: TGTGTAATTAGCCGGGACAGGGGGCGCATCGACTATGGCTACACCTTC

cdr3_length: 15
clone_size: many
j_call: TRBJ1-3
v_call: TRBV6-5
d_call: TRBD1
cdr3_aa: CASRRQGESGNTIYF
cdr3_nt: TGTGCCAGCAGGAGACAGGGAGAATCTGGAAACACCATATATTTT

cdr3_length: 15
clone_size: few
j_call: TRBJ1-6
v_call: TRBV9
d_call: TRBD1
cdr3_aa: CASSWDSSYNSPLHF
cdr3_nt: TGTGCCAGTTCGTGGGACAGCTCCTATAATTCACCCCTCCACTTT

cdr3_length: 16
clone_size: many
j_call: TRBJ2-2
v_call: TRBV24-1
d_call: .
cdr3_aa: CATSDARGRNTGELFF
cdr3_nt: TGTGCCACCAGTGATGCGAGGGGTCGGAACACCGGGGAGCTGTTTTTT

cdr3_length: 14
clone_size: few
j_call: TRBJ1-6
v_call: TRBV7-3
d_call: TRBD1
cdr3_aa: CASSSGTGYSPLHF
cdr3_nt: TGTGCCAGCAGCTCCGGGACAGGGTATTCACCCCTCCACTTT

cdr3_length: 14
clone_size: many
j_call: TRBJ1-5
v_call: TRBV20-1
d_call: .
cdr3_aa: CSAQRWGVGQPQHF
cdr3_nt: TGCAGTGCTCAGCGATGGGGAGTCGGCCAGCCCCAGCATTTT

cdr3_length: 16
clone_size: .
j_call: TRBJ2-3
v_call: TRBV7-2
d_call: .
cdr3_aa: CASSLDGVRGQDTQYF
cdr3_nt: TGTGCCAGCAGCTTAGACGGAGTGCGGGGCCAAGATACGCAGTATTTT

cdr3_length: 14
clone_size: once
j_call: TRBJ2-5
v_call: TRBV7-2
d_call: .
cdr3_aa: CASSLGAGQETQYF
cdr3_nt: TGTGCCAGCAGCTTAGGGGCGGGGCAAGAGACCCAGTACTTC

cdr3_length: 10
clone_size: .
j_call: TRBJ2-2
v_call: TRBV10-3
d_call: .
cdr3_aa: CAIRAGELFF
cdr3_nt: TGTGCCATCAGGGCCGGGGAGCTGTTTTTT

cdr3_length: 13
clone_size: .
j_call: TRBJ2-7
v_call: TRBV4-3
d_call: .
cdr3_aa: CASSQKMPYEQYF
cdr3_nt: TGCGCCAGCAGCCAAAAGATGCCCTACGAGCAGTACTTC

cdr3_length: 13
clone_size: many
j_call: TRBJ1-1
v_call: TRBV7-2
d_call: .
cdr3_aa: CASSLGRETEAFF
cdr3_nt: TGTGCCAGCAGCTTAGGCAGGGAGACTGAAGCTTTCTTT

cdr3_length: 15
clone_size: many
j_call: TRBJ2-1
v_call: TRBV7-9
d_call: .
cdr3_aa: CASSLAGGPGNEQFF
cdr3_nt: TGTGCCAGCAGCTTAGCCGGGGGACCGGGGAATGAGCAGTTCTTC

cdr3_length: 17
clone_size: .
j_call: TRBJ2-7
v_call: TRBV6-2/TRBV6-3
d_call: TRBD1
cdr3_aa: CASSYSTDRASSYEQYF
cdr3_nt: TGTGCCAGCAGTTACTCGACGGACAGGGCCAGCTCCTACGAGCAGTACTTC

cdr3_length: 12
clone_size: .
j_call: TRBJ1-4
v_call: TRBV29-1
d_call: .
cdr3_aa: CSVAPSNEKLFF
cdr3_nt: TGCAGCGTTGCCCCTTCGAATGAAAAACTGTTTTTT

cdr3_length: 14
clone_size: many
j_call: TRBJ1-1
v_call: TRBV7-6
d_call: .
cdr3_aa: CASSLGGIPAEAFF
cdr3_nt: TGTGCCAGCAGCTTAGGAGGGATCCCGGCTGAAGCTTTCTTT

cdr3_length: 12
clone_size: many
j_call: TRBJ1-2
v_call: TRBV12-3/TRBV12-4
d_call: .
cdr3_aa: CASSFWGVGYTF
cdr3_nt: TGTGCCAGCAGTTTTTGGGGCGTTGGCTACACCTTC

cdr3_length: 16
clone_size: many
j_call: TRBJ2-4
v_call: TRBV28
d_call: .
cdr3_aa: CASSPWTLLAKNIQYF
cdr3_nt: TGTGCCAGCAGTCCTTGGACGTTACTAGCCAAAAACATTCAGTACTTC

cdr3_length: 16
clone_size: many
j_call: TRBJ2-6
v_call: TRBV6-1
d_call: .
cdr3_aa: CASSEGSLGGANVLTF
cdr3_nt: TGTGCCAGCAGTGAAGGGAGTTTGGGTGGGGCCAACGTCCTGACTTTC

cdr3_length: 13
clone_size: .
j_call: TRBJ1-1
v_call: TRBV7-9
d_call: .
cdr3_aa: CASSPAGRAEAFF
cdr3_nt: TGTGCCAGCAGCCCGGCGGGTAGGGCTGAAGCTTTCTTT

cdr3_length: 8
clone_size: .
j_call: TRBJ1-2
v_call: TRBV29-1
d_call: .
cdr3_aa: CSVDIYTF
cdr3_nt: TGCAGCGTTGATATCTACACCTTC

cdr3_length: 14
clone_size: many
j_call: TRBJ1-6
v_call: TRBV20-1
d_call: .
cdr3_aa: CSVPKGGYNSPLHF
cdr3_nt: TGCAGTGTGCCCAAGGGGGGGTATAATTCACCCCTCCACTTT

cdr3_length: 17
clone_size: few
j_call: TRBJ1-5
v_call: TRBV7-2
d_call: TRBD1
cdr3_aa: CASSLSAGGYSNQPQHF
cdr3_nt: TGTGCCAGCAGCTTATCGGCAGGGGGCTATAGCAATCAGCCCCAGCATTTT

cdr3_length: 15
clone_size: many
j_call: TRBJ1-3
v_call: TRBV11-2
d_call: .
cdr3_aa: CASSFSEVSGNTIYF
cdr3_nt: TGTGCCAGCAGCTTTTCGGAGGTCTCTGGAAACACCATATATTTT

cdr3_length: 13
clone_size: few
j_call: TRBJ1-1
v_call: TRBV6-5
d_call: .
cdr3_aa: CASTSTVNTEAFF
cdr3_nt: TGTGCCAGCACCTCCACAGTGAACACTGAAGCTTTCTTT

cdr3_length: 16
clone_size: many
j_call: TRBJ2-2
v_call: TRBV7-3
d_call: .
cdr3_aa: CASSLTPSPGTGELFF
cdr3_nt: TGTGCCAGCAGCTTAACACCCTCGCCGGGCACCGGGGAGCTGTTTTTT

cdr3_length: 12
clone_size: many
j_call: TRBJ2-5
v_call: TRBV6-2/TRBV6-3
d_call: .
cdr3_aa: CASGGLEETQYF
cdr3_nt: TGTGCCAGCGGGGGCCTAGAAGAGACCCAGTACTTC

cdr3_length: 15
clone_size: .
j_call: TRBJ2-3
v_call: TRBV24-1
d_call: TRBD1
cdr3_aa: CATSEPGQEPDTQYF
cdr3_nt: TGTGCCACCAGTGAACCGGGACAGGAACCAGATACGCAGTATTTT

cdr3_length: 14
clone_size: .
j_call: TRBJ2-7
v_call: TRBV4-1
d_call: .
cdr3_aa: CASSQEAGLDEQYF
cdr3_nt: TGCGCCAGCAGCCAAGAAGCAGGGCTGGACGAGCAGTACTTC

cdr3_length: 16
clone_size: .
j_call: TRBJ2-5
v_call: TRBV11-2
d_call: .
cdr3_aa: CASSYLIGTVTGTQYF
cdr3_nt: TGTGCCAGCAGCTACTTGATTGGGACGGTGACCGGGACCCAGTACTTC

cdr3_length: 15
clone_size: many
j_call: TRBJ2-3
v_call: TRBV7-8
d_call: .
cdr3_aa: CASSLARRRTDTQYF
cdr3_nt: TGTGCCAGCAGCTTAGCCCGTAGACGCACAGATACGCAGTATTTT

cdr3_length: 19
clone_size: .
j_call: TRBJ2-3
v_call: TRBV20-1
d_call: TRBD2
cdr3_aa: CSARDAGTSGGVRTDTQYF
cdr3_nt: TGCAGTGCTAGAGATGCCGGGACTAGCGGGGGGGTACGCACAGATACGCAGTATTTT

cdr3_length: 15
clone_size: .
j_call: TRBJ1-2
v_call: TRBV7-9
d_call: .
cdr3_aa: CASSLVGRVDYGYTF
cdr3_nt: TGTGCCAGCAGCTTAGTAGGCAGGGTCGACTATGGCTACACCTTC

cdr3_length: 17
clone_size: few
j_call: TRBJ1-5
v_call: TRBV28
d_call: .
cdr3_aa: CASSLDSGEESNQPQHF
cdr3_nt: TGTGCCAGCAGTTTGGACTCAGGGGAGGAAAGCAATCAGCCCCAGCATTTT

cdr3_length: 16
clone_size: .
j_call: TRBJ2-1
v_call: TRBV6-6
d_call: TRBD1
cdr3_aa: CASRGTGTGPYNEQFF
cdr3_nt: TGTGCCAGTAGAGGGACCGGGACAGGGCCTTACAATGAGCAGTTCTTC

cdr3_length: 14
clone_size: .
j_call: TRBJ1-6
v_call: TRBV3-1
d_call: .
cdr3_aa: CASSQEAGNSPLHF
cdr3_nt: TGTGCCAGCAGCCAAGAGGCAGGGAATTCACCCCTCCACTTT

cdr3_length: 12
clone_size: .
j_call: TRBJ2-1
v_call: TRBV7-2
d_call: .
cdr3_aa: CASSSHSNEQFF
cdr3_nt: TGTGCCAGCAGCAGCCACAGCAATGAGCAGTTCTTC

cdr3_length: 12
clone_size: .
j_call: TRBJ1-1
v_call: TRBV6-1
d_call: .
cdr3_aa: CASRDSVLEAFF
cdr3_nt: TGTGCCAGCAGGGATTCGGTCCTTGAAGCTTTCTTT